Detailed here is one T cell receptor beta chain. Germline loops: CDR1 MNHEY, CDR2 SVGAGI. This CDR3 comprises 14 residues. The V gene end was trimmed by 4 bases and the J gene end by 9 bases; junction bases not matched to a gene: 3. The table came from immunoSEQ multiplex PCR; TCRdb's copy has only in-frame clones and leaves some out. This table holds 100,000 to 150,000 clones, about 92% found once. This specimen belongs to a study of T cell responses to AZD1222 COVID-19 vaccine. The V gene is TRBV6-5, the J gene TRBJ1-6; 10 nucleotides align to TRBD1. The sequences come from peripheral blood, collected on day 0 of MenACWY control vaccination. The clonotype originates from an adult in good health. In DNA form, the CDR3 reads TGTGCCAGCAGTTTCGGACAGGGGGGTTCACCCCTCCACTTT. It yields the protein CASSFGQGGSPLHF.